A single sample is the source of the 20 T cell receptor beta chains below, sequenced in a study of blood T cell repertoires in COVID-19. Some clones are missing from TCRdb's copy, which holds only in-frame ones; the method was immunoSEQ multiplex PCR. The sample contains a few hundred thousand clones, approximately 89% of which appear only once. What was sequenced was PBMCs or T cells enriched from blood (not recorded which). The receptors here all came from a woman aged 25 to 39 who had recovered from COVID-19.

The CDR3 DNA reads TGCAGCGTTCAAAGGGGGCCAGGCACCGGGGAGCTGTTTTTT. Its translation is CSVQRGPGTGELFF. The rearrangement uses TRBV29-1 and TRBJ2-2; TRBD1 matches 7 bases. The CDR3 covers 14 residues. V shed 5 bases, J shed 4 bases, and the junction held 7 bases outside the gene matches. CDR1 SQVTM and CDR2 ANQGSEA come from the germline V gene.

The chain has TRBV6-4 and TRBJ2-3, with a weak D call TRBD1 (5 bases). Trimming left V 6 bases short and J 6 bases short, with 7 bases between. Germline V gives CDR1 MRHNA, CDR2 SNTAGT. The CDR3 sequence is 11 residues long. The DNA of the CDR3 is TGTGCCAGCAGGAAGGGGGATACGCAGTATTTT. Amino acid sequence: CASRKGDTQYF.

In this sample, this clone turned up once. The rearrangement uses TRBV5-1 and TRBJ2-6; the D gene is possibly TRBD1 (5 bases). The CDR3 is 19 residues long. The germline CDR1 and CDR2 sequences are SGHRS and YFSETQ. Trimming cost V 4 bases and J 0 bases, with 20 bases left between them. The CDR3 spells CASSHKQQAVGSGANVLTF. The CDR3 bases are TGCGCCAGCAGCCACAAACAACAGGCGGTTGGCTCTGGGGCCAACGTCCTGACTTTC. The complete variable domain, with remaining parts taken from reference TRBV5-1 and TRBJ2-6, reads KAGVTQTPRYLIKTRGQQVTLSCSPISGHRSVSWYQQTPGQGLQFLFEYFSETQRNKGNFPGRFSGRQFSNSRSEMNVSTLELGDSALYLCASSHKQQAVGSGANVLTFGAGSRLTVL.

The chain employs TRBV4-1 and TRBJ2-5, with TRBD2 as a possible D gene (5 bases). Germline V gene sequence: CDR1 MGHRA, CDR2 YSYEKL. This CDR3 has 17 amino acids. V lost 1 base and J 1 base, leaving 16 bases between the germline ends. The CDR3 loop is CASSQGYLSAAQETQYF. As DNA, the CDR3 is TGCGCCAGCAGCCAAGGATACCTGTCAGCGGCCCAAGAGACCCAGTACTTC.

V and J are TRBV28 and TRBJ2-7; 14 nucleotides match TRBD2. The CDR3 is 16 amino acids. Trimming took 2 bases from V and 9 from J; bases not matched to a gene: 9. Germline values: CDR1 MDHEN, CDR2 SYDVKM. The CDR3 here is CASSLGLAGGLSGQYF. CDR3 sequence (DNA): TGTGCCAGCAGTTTAGGACTAGCGGGAGGCCTTAGCGGGCAGTACTTC.

The V gene is TRBV12-5, the J gene TRBJ2-7; TRBD2 agrees at 9 bases. Germline-derived CDR1 and CDR2 are LGHNT and FRNRAP. The CDR3 totals 15 residues. Losses at the gene ends were 1 base for V and 6 bases for J; bases not matched to a gene: 7. The DNA of the CDR3 is TGTGCTAGTGGTTTGGGACTAGCGGTGAGAGGCGAGCAGTACTTC. Residues: CASGLGLAVRGEQYF.

This chain connects TRBV7-2 to TRBJ2-7, with 13 bases that match TRBD2. The CDR3 extends over 16 amino acids. Germline values: CDR1 SGHTA, CDR2 FQGNSA. V lost 4 bases, J lost 0 bases, and 3 bases stayed unmatched. CDR3 DNA: TGTGCCAGCAGCTCCCGGACTAGCGGGAGCTCCTACGAGCAGTACTTC. As protein: CASSSRTSGSSYEQYF.

V gene TRBV7-9 combines with J gene TRBJ1-1; no reliable D call. Germline CDR1 is SEHNR and CDR2 is FQNEAQ (reference sequence). The ends were cut back, 2 bases at V and 1 base at J, with 11 bases in the middle. The CDR3 totals 15 residues. The DNA for the CDR3 is TGTGCCAGCAGCTTAATCTCTGGCGGGAACACTGAAGCTTTCTTT. This gives the protein CASSLISGGNTEAFF.

V gene TRBV19 combines with J gene TRBJ2-7, with 9 bases aligning to TRBD1. The length of the CDR3 is 14 residues. With V trimmed by 6 bases and J by 7 bases, 10 bases remained unmatched. CDR1 is LNHDA and CDR2 is SQIVND in the germline V gene (reference sequence). The CDR3 is CASSIQGAEGEQYF. CDR3 nucleotide sequence: TGTGCCAGTAGCATACAGGGGGCAGAGGGGGAGCAGTACTTC.

The chain uses TRBV19 and TRBJ2-1; 12 nucleotides match TRBD2. CDR3 length: 17 residues. V lost 3 bases to trimming and J lost 1 base; unmatched junction nucleotides: 4. From germline, CDR1 is LNHDA and CDR2 SQIVND (reference sequence). CDR3 residues: CASSIGLAGYSYNEQFF. In DNA form, the CDR3 reads TGTGCCAGTAGTATCGGACTAGCGGGATATTCCTACAATGAGCAGTTCTTC.

The table lists this clone with a count of one. The chain carries TRBV2 and TRBJ1-2; D unclear. V lost 10 bases and J 4 bases, leaving 13 bases between the germline ends. The CDR3 has 12 residues. Looked up from germline, CDR1 is SNHLY and CDR2 is FYNNEI. CDR3 residues: CATGGEPYGYTF. In DNA form, the CDR3 reads TGTGCCACCGGAGGCGAACCCTATGGCTACACCTTC.

The chain has TRBV19 and TRBJ2-7; D is perhaps TRBD2 (5 bases). Trimming pared 4 bases from V and 2 bases from J, leaving 12 bases between. This CDR3 region has 14 residues. Germline V gives CDR1 LNHDA, CDR2 SQIVND (reference sequence). CDR3: CASSKNGEPYEQYF. Here the CDR3 DNA reads TGTGCCAGTAGTAAAAACGGGGAGCCCTACGAGCAGTACTTC.

This clone was picked up one time. The V and J genes are TRBV5-1 and TRBJ2-7, with D possibly TRBD1 on 6 matching bases. The V gene lost 4 bases and the J gene lost 6 bases, with 23 bases spanning the gap. The CDR3 runs 16 residues. Germline V CDR1 and CDR2: SGHRS, YFSETQ. This CDR3 is CASSLQGQGSSGEQYF. In DNA form, the CDR3 reads TGCGCCAGCAGCCTCCAAGGGCAGGGGAGCTCGGGCGAGCAGTACTTC.

The V gene is TRBV5-1, the J gene TRBJ1-1; 7 bases are a match to TRBD1. The V and J ends lost 2 bases and 7 bases, in that order; junction bases with no gene match: 8. Germline V lookup: CDR1 SGHRS, CDR2 YFSETQ. This CDR3 has 14 residues. The CDR3: CASSFRQGLGEAFF. The CDR3 DNA sequence: TGCGCCAGCAGCTTCCGACAGGGCTTGGGTGAAGCTTTCTTT.

The rearrangement joins TRBV5-1 to TRBJ2-6, with D unclear. Germline CDR1 reads SGHRS; CDR2 reads YFSETQ. The CDR3 is 15 residues long. Trimming removed 3 bases from V and 2 bases from J, with 9 bases in between. The CDR3 loop is CASSSQEAGANVLTF. CDR3 sequence (DNA): TGCGCCAGCAGCTCCCAAGAGGCTGGGGCCAACGTCCTGACTTTC.

The chain uses TRBV9 and TRBJ2-3; D is possibly TRBD2 (5 bases). Trimming cost V 3 bases and J 4 bases, with 9 bases left between them. CDR3 length: 13 amino acids. Looked up from germline, CDR1 is SGDLS and CDR2 is YYNGEE. CDR3 loop: CASSAFSADTQYF. CDR3 sequence (DNA): TGTGCCAGCAGCGCCTTTAGCGCAGATACGCAGTATTTT.

V and J are TRBV27 and TRBJ1-2, with D perhaps TRBD1 (6 bases). CDR1 is MNHEY, CDR2 SMNVEV, per germline (reference sequence). The V and J ends lost 8 bases and 3 bases respectively, with 13 bases between them. CDR3 length equals 13 residues. CDR3 nucleotide sequence: TGTGCCAGCCGTTGGGACACTTACTATGGCTACACCTTC. This sequence encodes CASRWDTYYGYTF.

The rearrangement joins TRBV3-1 (or the pseudogene TRBV3-2) to TRBJ1-5, with 7 bases lining up with TRBD1. The CDR3 is 16 amino acids. Germline V lookup: CDR1 LGHDT, CDR2 YNNKEL (reference sequence). The ends lost 0 bases at V and 7 bases at J; junction bases unmatched: 9. The chain's CDR3 is CASSQENRGYPQPQHF. The DNA of the CDR3 is TGTGCCAGCAGCCAAGAGAACAGGGGCTACCCCCAGCCCCAGCATTTT.

The DNA for the CDR3 is TGCAGCGTTGGCGGGAGGGCCATAACAGATACGCAGTATTTT. Protein product: CSVGGRAITDTQYF. The rearrangement joins TRBV29-1 to TRBJ2-3, with 9 bases identical to TRBD2. The J segment lost 3 bases and the V segment lost 4 bases, leaving 5 bases of the junction unmatched. The germline CDR1 and CDR2 sequences are SQVTM and ANQGSEA. This CDR3 region has 14 residues.

The rearrangement uses TRBV6-4 and TRBJ2-3; 8 nucleotides agree with TRBD2. Germline V lookup: CDR1 MRHNA, CDR2 SNTAGT. V was pared by 2 bases and J by 5 bases, with 6 bases of the junction left unmatched. The CDR3 contains 15 residues. In nucleotides, the CDR3 is TGTGCCAGCAGTGACGGGACTAGTTGGGGAGATACGCAGTATTTT. This encodes CASSDGTSWGDTQYF.